This entry lists 8 T cell receptor beta chains sequenced from one sample in a study of breast tumors, draining lymph nodes, adjacent tissues. Samples came from axillary lymph nodes draining the breast cancer. One entry per CDR3 protein, called by TCRdb with MiXCR from the multiplex PCR reads. The data contain hundreds of thousands of distinct CDR3 sequences, approximately 31% of them singletons. Sequencing was done on a sample of axillary lymph node tissue. These receptors came from a female donor with breast cancer. Some clones in this sample may be carry-over from other donors' samples.

A few counts support this clonotype. A read error may be the cause here, since a much bigger clone is one base away. The V gene is TRBV7-9, the J gene TRBJ2-5, with D possibly being TRBD1 (6 bases). Germline values: CDR1 SEHNR, CDR2 FQNEAQ (reference sequence). This CDR3 region has 15 residues. The CDR3 here is CASSFPGHLQETQHF. The CDR3 DNA reads as TGTGCCAGCAGCTTCCCGGGACACCTCCAAGAGACCCAGCACTTC.

This clonotype was seen only once. CDR3 loop: CSAGQGTETQYF. The CDR3 DNA sequence: TGCAGTGCTGGACAGGGGACAGAGACCCAGTACTTC. The chain links TRBV20-1 to TRBJ2-5, with 9 nucleotides matching TRBD1. V lost 5 bases and J lost 4; bases outside the gene matches: 2. This CDR3 contains 12 residues. Germline V gene lookup returns CDR1 DFQATT and CDR2 SNEGSKA (reference sequence).

This clonotype was recorded at least ten times. The rearrangement uses TRBV4-1 and TRBJ2-5; 7 nucleotides match TRBD2. Germline trimming cut 0 bases from V and 7 bases from J; bases unmatched to any gene: 11. This CDR3 contains 16 residues. Germline V gene sequence: CDR1 MGHRA, CDR2 YSYEKL. Here the CDR3 reads CASSQDSSGGRGTQYF. CDR3 nucleotides: TGCGCCAGCAGCCAAGATAGTAGTGGCGGGAGAGGGACCCAGTACTTC.

The chain links TRBV7-2 to TRBJ1-1; D is undetermined. This CDR3 spans 13 amino acids. The V and J ends lost 2 bases and 0 bases respectively, with 4 bases between them. CDR1 and CDR2 from the germline V gene are SGHTA and FQGNSA. The CDR3 DNA sequence: TGTGCCAGCAGCTTACAGATGAACACTGAAGCTTTCTTT. The encoded protein is CASSLQMNTEAFF.

The chain joins TRBV24-1 to TRBJ1-6, with a possible D match to TRBD1 (5 bases). This CDR3 has 13 amino acids. From germline, CDR1 is KGHDR and CDR2 SFDVKD. This chain's CDR3 is CARGPGGHSPLHF. CDR3 sequence (DNA): TGTGCTAGAGGGCCGGGGGGTCATTCACCCCTCCACTTT.

This chain uses TRBV7-2 with TRBJ1-5; D perhaps matches TRBD1 (5 bases). The CDR3 has 12 amino acids. Trimming removed 3 bases from V and 14 bases from J, with 14 bases in between. The germline gives CDR1 SGHTA, CDR2 FQGNSA. The CDR3 loop reads CASSFQGGYEHF. The CDR3 coding sequence is TGTGCCAGCAGCTTTCAGGGCGGCTACGAGCATTTT.

This clonotype occurred many times. The chain combines TRBV5-4 with TRBJ2-7; TRBD1 matches 7 bases. The V segment lost 2 bases and the J segment 6 bases; nucleotides outside the gene matches: 5. In germline, CDR1 is SGHNT, CDR2 YYREEE (reference sequence). CDR3 length: 13 amino acids. The CDR3 DNA is TGTGCCAGCAGCTTTTACAGGGGACGCGAGCAGTACTTC. It translates to CASSFYRGREQYF. Complete variable domain (other parts from reference TRBV5-4 and TRBJ2-7): ETGVTQSPTHLIKTRGQQVTLRCSSQSGHNTVSWYQQALGQGPQFIFQYYREEENGRGNFPPRFSGLQFPNYSSELNVNALELDDSALYLCASSFYRGREQYFGPGTRLTVT.

This clonotype was seen at least ten times. V usage is TRBV6-2 or TRBV6-3 and J usage is TRBJ2-5; 11 bases fit TRBD2. The CDR3 is 14 residues long. V lost 6 bases, J lost 5 bases, and 5 bases stayed unmatched. Germline V CDR1 and CDR2: MNHEY, SVGEGT. CDR3 protein: CASSVSGRAETQYF. The CDR3 region has the DNA TGTGCCAGCAGCGTTAGCGGGAGGGCGGAGACCCAGTACTTC.